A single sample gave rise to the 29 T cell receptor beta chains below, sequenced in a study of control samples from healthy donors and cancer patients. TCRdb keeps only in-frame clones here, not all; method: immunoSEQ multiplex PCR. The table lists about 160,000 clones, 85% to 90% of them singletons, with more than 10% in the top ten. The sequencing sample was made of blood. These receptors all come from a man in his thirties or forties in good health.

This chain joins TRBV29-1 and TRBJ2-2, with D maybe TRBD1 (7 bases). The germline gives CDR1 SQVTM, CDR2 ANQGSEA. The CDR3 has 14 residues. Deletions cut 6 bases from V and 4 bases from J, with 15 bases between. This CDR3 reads CSVDREESTGELFF. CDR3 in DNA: TGCAGCGTAGACAGGGAGGAGAGCACCGGGGAGCTGTTTTTT.

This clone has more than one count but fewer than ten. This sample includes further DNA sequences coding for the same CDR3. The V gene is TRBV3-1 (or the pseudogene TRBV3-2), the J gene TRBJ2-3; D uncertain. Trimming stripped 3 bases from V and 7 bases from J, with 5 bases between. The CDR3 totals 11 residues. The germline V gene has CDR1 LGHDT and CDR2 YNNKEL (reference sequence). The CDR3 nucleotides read TGTGCCAGCAGCCAGGGAAATACGCAGTATTTT. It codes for CASSQGNTQYF.

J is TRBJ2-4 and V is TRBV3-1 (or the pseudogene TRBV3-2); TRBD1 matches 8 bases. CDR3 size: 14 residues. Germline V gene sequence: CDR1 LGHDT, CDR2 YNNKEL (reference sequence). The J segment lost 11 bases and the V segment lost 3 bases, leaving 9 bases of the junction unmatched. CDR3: CASSQRNRGDVQYF. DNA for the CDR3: TGTGCCAGCAGCCAGAGGAACAGGGGGGATGTTCAGTACTTC.

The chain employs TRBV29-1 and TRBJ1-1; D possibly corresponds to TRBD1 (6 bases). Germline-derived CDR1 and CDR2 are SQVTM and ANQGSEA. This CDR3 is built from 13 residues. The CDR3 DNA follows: TGCGCTGGGGGCACAGGGCGCGGGACTGAAGCTTTCTTT. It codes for CAGGTGRGTEAFF.

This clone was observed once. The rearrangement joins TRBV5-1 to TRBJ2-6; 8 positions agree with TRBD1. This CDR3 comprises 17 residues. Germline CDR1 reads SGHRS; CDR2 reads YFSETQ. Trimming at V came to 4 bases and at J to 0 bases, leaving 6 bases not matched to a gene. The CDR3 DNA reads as TGCGCCAGCAGCCAACAGGGGGACAGCTCTGGGGCCAACGTCCTGACTTTC. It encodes CASSQQGDSSGANVLTF.

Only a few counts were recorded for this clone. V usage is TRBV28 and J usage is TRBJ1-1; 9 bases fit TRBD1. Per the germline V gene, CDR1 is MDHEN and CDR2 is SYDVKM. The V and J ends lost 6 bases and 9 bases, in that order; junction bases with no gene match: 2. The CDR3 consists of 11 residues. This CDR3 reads CASSNRGQAFF. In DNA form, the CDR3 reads TGTGCCAGCAGCAACAGGGGGCAAGCTTTCTTT.

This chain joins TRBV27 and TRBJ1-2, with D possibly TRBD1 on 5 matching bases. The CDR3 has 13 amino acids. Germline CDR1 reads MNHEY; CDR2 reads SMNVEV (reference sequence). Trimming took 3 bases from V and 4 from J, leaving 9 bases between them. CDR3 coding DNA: TGTGCCAGCAGTTTGGCAGGGACCTATGGCTACACCTTC. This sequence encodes CASSLAGTYGYTF.

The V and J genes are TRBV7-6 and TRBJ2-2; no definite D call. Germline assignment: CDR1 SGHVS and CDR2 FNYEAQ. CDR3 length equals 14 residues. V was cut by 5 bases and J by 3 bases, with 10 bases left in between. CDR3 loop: CASSPLGYTGELFF. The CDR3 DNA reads TGTGCCAGCAGCCCACTGGGGTACACCGGGGAGCTGTTTTTT.

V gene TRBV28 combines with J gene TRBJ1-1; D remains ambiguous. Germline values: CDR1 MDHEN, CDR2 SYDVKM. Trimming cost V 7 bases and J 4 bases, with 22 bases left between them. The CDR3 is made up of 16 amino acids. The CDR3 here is CASNNPSPGVRTEAFF. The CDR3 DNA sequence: TGTGCCAGCAATAACCCCTCCCCAGGAGTTCGCACTGAAGCTTTCTTT.

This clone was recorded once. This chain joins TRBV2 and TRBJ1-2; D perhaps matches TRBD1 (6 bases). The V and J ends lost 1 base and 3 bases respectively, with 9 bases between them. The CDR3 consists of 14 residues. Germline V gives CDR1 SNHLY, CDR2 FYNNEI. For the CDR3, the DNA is TGTGCCAGCAGTGAAGTCGCAGGGGACTATGGCTACACCTTC. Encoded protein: CASSEVAGDYGYTF.

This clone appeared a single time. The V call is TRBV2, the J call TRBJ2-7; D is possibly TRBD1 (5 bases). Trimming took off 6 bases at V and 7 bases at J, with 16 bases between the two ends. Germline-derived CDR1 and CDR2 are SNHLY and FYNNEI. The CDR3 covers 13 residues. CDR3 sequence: CASRPRESGEQYF. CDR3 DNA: TGTGCCAGCAGACCCAGGGAATCGGGTGAGCAGTACTTC.

CDR3 in DNA: TGTGCCAGCAGCCTGGGAGGGGGGACCGGGCAGTTCTTC. Translated: CASSLGGGTGQFF. This chain uses TRBV7-9 with TRBJ2-1, with D perhaps TRBD2 (7 bases). CDR1 SEHNR and CDR2 FQNEAQ come from the germline V gene (reference sequence). Deletions cut 5 bases from V and 12 bases from J, with 17 bases between. This CDR3 spans 13 amino acids.

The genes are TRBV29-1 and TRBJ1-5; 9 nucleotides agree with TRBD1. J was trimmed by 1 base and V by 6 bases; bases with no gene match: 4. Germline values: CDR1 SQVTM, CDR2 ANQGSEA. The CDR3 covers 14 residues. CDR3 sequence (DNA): TGCAGCGTGGGCGGACAGGGGAGCAATCAGCCCCAGCATTTT. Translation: CSVGGQGSNQPQHF.

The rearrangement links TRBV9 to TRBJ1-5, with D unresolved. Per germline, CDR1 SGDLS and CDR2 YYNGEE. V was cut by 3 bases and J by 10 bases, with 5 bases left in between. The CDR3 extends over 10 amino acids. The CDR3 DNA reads TGTGCCAGCAGCGCCCGTCCCCAGCATTTT. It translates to CASSARPQHF.

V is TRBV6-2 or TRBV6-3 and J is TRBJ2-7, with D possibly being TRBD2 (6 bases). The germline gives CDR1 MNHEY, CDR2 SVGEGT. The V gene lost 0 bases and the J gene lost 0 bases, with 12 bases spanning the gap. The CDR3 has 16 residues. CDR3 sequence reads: CASSYSIFGGSYEQYF. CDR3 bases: TGTGCCAGCAGTTACTCGATATTCGGGGGCTCCTACGAGCAGTACTTC.

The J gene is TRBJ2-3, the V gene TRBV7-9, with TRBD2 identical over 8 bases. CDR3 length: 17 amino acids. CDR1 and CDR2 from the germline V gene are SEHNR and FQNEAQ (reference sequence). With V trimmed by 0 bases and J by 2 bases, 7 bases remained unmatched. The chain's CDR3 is CASSLARGAILTDTQYF. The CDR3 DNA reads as TGTGCCAGCAGCTTAGCGCGGGGGGCTATACTCACAGATACGCAGTATTTT.

CDR3 DNA sequence: TGCGCCAGCAGCTTGGCGGGGACACAAGAGACCCAGTACTTC. Translating it yields CASSLAGTQETQYF. The gene calls are TRBV5-1 and TRBJ2-5, with D perhaps matching TRBD1 (6 bases). Trimming pared 0 bases from V and 2 bases from J, leaving 8 bases between. CDR3 length: 14 residues. Germline CDR1 is SGHRS and CDR2 is YFSETQ.

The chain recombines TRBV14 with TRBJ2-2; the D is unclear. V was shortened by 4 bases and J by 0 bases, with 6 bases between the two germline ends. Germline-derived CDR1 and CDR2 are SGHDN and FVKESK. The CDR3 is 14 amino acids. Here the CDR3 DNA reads TGTGCCAGCAGCCTCGGATCGAACACCGGGGAGCTGTTTTTT. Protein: CASSLGSNTGELFF.

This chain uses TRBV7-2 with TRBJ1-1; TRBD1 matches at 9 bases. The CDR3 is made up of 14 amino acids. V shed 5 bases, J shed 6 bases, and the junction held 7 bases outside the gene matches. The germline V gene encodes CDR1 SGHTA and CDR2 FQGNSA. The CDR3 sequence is CASSTGTGNSEAFF. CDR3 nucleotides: TGTGCCAGCAGCACCGGGACAGGGAATTCTGAAGCTTTCTTT.

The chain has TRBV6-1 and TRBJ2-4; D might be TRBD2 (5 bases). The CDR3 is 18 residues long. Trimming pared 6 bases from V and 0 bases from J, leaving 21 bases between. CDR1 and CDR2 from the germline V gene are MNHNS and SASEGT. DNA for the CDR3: TGTGCCAGCAGCGAACCCTCTTGGAGGTTCGGAGCCAAAAACATTCAGTACTTC. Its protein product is CASSEPSWRFGAKNIQYF.

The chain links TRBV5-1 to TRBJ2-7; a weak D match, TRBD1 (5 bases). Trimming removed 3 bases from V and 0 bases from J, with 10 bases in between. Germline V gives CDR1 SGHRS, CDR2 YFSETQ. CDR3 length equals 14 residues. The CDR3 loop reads CASSSQGSSYEQYF. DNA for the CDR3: TGCGCCAGCAGCTCGCAGGGATCCTCCTACGAGCAGTACTTC.

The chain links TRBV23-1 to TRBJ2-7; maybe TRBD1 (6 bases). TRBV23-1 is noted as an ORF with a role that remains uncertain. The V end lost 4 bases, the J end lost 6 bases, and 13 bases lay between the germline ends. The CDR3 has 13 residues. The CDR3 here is CASSRPTGSEQYF. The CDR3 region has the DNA TGCGCCAGCAGTCGCCCCACAGGGTCCGAGCAGTACTTC.

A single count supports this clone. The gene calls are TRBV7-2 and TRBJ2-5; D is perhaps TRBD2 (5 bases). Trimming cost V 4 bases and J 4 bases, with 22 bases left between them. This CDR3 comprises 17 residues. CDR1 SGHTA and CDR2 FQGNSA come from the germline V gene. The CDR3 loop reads CASSSSRASLARETQYF. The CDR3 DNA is TGTGCCAGCAGCTCCAGCCGGGCATCTCTAGCTAGAGAGACCCAGTACTTC. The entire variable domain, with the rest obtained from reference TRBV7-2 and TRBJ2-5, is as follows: GAGVSQSPSNKVTEKGKDVELRCDPISGHTALYWYRQSLGQGLEFLIYFQGNSAPDKSGLPSDRFSAERTGGSVSTLTIQRTQQEDSAVYLCASSSSRASLARETQYFGPGTRLLVL.

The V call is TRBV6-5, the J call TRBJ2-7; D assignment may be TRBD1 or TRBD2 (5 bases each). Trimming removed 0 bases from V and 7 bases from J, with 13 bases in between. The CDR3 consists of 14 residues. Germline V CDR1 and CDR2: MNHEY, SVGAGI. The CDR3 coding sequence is TGTGCCAGCAGTTACTCGGGACGAGGCGGAGAGCAGTACTTC. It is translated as CASSYSGRGGEQYF.

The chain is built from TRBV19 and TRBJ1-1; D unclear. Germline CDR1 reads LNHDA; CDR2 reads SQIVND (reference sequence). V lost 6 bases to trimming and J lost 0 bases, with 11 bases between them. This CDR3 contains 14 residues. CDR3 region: CASRARSVNTEAFF. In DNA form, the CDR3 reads TGTGCCAGTAGAGCCCGGAGCGTGAACACTGAAGCTTTCTTT.

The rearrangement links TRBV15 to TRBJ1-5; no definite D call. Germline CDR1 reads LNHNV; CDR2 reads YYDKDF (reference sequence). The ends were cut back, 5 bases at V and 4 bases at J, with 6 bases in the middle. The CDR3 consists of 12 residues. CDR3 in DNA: TGTGCCACCAGCGGGGTTAATCAGCCCCAGCATTTT. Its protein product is CATSGVNQPQHF.

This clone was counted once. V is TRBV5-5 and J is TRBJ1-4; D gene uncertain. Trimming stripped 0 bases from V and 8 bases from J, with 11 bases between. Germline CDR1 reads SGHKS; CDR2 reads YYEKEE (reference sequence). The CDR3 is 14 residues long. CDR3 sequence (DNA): TGTGCCAGCAGCTTGGGGGAGGCCGGAGAAAAACTGTTTTTT. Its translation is CASSLGEAGEKLFF.

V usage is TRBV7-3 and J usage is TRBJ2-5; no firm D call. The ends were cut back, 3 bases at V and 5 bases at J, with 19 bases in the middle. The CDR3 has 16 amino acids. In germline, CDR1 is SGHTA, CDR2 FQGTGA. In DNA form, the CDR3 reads TGTGCCAGCAGCTTGAGACGGGCAGGCTCCGGGGAGACCCAGTACTTC. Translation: CASSLRRAGSGETQYF.

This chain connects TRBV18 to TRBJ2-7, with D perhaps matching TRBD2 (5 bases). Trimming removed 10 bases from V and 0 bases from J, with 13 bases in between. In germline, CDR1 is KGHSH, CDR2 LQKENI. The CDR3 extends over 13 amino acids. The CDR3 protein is CATSRGSSYEQYF. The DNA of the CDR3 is TGTGCCACTTCTCGAGGGAGCTCCTACGAGCAGTACTTC.